This T cell receptor beta chain is drawn from a study of CD8+CD57+ T cells in acquired aplastic anemia. The TCR beta profiling, which covered VDJ combination and CDR3 sequence, was carried out using genomic DNA as the template. TCRdb called the reads again in MiXCR, with one record for every CDR3 protein. In the table there are 150,000 to 200,000 distinct CDR3 sequences, approximately 48% of which are singletons. This CDR3 has 12 amino acids. V was trimmed by 1 base and J by 3 bases, leaving 4 bases between them. CDR1 is SGDLS, CDR2 YYNGEE, per germline. Sequenced patients had shown CD8+CD57+ cell expansion by flow cytometry. This clonotype showed up just a few times.

This clonotype originated in a human donor with aplastic anemia. V is TRBV9 and J is TRBJ2-5, with D hard to call. Source material: sorted CD4+, CD8+, or CD8+CD57+ T cells (not recorded which) from PBMCs. Written as DNA, the CDR3 is TGTGCCAGCAGCGTACGGAAAGAGACCCAGTACTTC. Translating gives CASSVRKETQYF.